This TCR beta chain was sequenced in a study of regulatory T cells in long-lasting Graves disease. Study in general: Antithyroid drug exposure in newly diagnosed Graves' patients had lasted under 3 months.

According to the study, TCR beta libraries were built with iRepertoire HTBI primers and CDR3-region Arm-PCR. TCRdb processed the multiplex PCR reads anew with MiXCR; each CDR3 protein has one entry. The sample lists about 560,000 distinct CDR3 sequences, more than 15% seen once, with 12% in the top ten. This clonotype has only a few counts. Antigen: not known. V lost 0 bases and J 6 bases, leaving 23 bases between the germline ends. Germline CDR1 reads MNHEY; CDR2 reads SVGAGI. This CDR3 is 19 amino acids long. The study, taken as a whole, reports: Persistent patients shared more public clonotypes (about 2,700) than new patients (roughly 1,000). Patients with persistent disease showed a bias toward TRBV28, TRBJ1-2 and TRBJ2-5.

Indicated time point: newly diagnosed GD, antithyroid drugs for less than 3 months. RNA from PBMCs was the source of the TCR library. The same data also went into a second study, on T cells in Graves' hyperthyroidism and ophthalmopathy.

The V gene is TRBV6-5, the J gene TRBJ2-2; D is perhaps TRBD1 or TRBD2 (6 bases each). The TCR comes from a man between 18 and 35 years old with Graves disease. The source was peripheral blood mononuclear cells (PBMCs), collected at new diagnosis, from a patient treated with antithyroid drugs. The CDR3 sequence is CASSYSMRRGERGAGELFF. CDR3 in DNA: TGTGCCAGCAGTTACTCGATGCGGCGCGGGGAGAGGGGGGCCGGGGAGCTGTTTTTT.